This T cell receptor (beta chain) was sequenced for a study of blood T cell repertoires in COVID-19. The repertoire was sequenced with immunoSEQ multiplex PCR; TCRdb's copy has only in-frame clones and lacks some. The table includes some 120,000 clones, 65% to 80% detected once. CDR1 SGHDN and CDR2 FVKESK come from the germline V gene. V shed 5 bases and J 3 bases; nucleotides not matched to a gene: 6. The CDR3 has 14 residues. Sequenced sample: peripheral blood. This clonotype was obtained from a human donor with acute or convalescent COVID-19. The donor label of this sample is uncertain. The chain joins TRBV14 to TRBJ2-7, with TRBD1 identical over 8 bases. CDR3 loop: CASSSGTGDYEQYF. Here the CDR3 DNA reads TGTGCCAGCAGCTCCGGGACAGGAGACTACGAGCAGTACTTC.